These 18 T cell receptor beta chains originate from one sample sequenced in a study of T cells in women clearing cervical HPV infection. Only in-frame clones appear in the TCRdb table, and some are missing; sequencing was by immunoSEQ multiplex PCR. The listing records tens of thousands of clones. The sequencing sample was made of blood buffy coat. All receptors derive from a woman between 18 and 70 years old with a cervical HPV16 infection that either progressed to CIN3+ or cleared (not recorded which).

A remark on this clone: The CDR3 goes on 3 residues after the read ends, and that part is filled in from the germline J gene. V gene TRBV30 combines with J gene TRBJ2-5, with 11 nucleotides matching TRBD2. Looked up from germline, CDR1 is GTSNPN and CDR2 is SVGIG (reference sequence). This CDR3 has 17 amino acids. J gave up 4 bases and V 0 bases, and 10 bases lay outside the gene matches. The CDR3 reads CAWSVWTSGSGVETQYF. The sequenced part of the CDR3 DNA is TGTGCCTGGAGTGTATGGACTAGCGGGTCGGGTGTAGAGACC.

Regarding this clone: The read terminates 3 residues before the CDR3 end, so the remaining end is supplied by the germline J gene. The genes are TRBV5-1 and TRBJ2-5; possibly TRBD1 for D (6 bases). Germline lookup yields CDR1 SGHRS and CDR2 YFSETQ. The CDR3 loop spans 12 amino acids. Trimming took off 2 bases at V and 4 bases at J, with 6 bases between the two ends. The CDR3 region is CASSLQGETQYF. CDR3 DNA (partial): TGCGCCAGCAGCTTACAGGGAGAGACC.

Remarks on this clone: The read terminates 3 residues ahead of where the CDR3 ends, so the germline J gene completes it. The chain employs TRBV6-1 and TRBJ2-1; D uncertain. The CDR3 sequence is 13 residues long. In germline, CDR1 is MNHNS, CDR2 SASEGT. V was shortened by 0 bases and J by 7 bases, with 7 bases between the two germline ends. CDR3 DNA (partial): TGTGCCAGCAGTGAAGCGACAAGAAATGAG. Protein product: CASSEATRNE. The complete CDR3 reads CASSEATRNEQFF.

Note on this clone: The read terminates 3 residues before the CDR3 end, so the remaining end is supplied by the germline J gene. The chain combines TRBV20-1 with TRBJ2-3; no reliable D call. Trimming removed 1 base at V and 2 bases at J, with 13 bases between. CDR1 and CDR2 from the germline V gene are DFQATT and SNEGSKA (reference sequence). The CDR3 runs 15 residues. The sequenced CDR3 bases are TGCAGTGCTAGAGGGGCCCGATCAATCACAGATACG. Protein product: CSARGARSITDT. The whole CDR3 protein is CSARGARSITDTQYF.

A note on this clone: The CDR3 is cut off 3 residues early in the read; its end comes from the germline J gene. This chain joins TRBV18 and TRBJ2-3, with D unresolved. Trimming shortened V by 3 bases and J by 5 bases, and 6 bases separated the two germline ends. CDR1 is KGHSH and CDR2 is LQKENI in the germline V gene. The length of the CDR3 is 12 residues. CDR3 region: CASSPSVDTQYF. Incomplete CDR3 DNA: TGTGCCAGCTCACCCTCCGTAGATACG.

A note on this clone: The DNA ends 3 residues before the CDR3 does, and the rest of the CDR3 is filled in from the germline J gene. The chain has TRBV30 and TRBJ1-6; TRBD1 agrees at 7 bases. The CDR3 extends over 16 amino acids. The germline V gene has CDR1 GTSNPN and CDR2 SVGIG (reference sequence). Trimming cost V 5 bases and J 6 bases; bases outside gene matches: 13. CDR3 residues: CAWDPTGWLSNSPLHF. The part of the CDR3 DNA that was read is TGTGCCTGGGACCCGACAGGGTGGTTGAGTAATTCACCC.

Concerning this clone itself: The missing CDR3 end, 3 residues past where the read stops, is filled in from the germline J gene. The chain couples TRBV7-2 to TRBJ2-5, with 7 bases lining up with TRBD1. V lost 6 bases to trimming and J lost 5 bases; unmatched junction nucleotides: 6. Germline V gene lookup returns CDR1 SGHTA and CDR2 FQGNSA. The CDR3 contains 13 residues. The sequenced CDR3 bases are TGTGCCAGCAGTACAGGGGAGAGGGAGACC. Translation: CASSTGERET. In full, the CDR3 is CASSTGERETQYF.

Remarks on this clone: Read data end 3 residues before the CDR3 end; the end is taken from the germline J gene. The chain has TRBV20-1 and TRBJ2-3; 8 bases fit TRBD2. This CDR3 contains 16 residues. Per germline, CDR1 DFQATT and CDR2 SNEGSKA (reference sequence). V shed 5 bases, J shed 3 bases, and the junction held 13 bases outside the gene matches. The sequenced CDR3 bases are TGCAGTGCTCCCTATGGGACTAGGAGGTGGACAGATACG. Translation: CSAPYGTRRWTDT. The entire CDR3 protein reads CSAPYGTRRWTDTQYF.

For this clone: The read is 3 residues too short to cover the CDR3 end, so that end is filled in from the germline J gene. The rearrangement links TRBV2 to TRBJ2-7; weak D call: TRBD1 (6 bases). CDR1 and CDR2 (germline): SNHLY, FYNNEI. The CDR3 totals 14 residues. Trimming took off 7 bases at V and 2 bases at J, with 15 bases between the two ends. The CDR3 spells CASTNMGATYEQYF. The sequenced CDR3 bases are TGTGCCAGCACCAACATGGGGGCTACCTACGAG. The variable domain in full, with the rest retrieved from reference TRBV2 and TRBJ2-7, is EPEVTQTPSHQVTQMGQEVILRCVPISNHLYFYWYRQILGQKVEFLVSFYNNEISEKSEIFDDQFSVERPDGSNFTLKIRSTKLEDSAMYFCASTNMGATYEQYFGPGTRLTVT.

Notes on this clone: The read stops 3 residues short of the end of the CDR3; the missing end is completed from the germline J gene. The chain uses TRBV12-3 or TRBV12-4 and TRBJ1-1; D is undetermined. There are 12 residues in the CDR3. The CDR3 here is CASTDGGRVAFF. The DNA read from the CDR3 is TGTGCCAGCACCGATGGAGGGCGCGTA.

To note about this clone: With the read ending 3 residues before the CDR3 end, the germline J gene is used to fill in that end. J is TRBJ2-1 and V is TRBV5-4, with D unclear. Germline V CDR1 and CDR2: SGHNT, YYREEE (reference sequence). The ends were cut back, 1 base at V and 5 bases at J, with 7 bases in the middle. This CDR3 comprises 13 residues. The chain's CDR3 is CASSLNSNNEQFF. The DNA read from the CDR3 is TGTGCCAGCAGCTTGAACAGCAACAATGAG.

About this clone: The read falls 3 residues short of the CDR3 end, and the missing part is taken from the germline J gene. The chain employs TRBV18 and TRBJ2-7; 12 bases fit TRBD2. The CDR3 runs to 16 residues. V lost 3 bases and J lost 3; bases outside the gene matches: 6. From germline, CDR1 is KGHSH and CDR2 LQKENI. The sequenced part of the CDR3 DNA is TGTGCCAGCTCACCTCTAGCGGGAGGGGCTAGCTACGAG. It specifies CASSPLAGGASYE. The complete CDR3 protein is CASSPLAGGASYEQYF.

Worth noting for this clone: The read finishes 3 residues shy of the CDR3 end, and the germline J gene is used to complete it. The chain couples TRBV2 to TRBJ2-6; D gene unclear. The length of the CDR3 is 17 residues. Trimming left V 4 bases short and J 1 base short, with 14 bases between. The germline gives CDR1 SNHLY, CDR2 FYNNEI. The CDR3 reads CASSVRVVTSGANVLTF. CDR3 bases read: TGTGCCAGCAGTGTTCGGGTCGTGACGTCTGGGGCCAACGTC.

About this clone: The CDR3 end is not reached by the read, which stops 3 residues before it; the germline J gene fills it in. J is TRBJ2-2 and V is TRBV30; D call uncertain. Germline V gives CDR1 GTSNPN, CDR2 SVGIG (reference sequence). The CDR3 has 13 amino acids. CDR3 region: CAWSTKANSPLFF. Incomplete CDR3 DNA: TGTGCCTGGAGTACTAAGGCTAATTCACCG.

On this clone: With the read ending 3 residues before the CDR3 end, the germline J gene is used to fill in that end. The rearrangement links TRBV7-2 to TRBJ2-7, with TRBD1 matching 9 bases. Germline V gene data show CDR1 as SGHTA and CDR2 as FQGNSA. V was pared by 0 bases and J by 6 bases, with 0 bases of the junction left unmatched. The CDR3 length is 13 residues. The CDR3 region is CASSLAGQGEQYF. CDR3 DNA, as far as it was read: TGTGCCAGCAGCTTAGCGGGACAGGGCGAG.

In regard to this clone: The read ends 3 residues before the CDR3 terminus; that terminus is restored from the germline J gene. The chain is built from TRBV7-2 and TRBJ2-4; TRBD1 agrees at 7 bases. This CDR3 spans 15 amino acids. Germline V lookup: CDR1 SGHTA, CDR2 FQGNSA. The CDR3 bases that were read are TGTGCCAGCAGCCTAGTCCGGGACAGCCCACATGGT. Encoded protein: CASSLVRDSPHG. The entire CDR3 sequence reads CASSLVRDSPHGQYF.

The CDR3 reads CASSWPTSQETQYF. The sequenced CDR3 bases are TGTGCCAGCAGTTGGCCGACTAGTCAAGAGACC. V and J are TRBV2 and TRBJ2-5; D might be TRBD2 (6 bases). The read comes to an end 3 residues before the CDR3 does, leaving the germline J gene to fill in the end. Trimming removed 5 bases from V and 2 bases from J, with 12 bases in between. The CDR3 sequence is 14 residues long. Germline V gives CDR1 SNHLY, CDR2 FYNNEI.

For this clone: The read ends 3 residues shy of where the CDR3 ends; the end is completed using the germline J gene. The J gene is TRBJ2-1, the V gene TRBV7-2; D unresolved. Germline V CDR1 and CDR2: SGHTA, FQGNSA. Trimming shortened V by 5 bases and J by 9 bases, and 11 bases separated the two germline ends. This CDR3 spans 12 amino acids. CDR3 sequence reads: CASSQNLVEQFF. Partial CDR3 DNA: TGTGCCAGCAGCCAGAATCTTGTTGAG.